This passage covers 16 T cell receptor beta chains from one sample sequenced in a study of blood T cell repertoires in COVID-19. Libraries were prepared by immunoSEQ multiplex PCR; TCRdb keeps only in-frame clonotypes and omits some of them. The sample carries about 76,000 clones, roughly three quarters recorded once. The sequencing input was peripheral blood. The receptors originated from a man between 65 and 85 years old with acute or convalescent COVID-19.

The J gene is TRBJ2-1, the V gene TRBV19; D might be TRBD1 (5 bases). The length of the CDR3 is 14 residues. Looked up from germline, CDR1 is LNHDA and CDR2 is SQIVND (reference sequence). Trimming stripped 6 bases from V and 9 bases from J, with 18 bases between. The CDR3: CASSRVLQFSEQFF. The CDR3 nucleotides are TGTGCCAGTAGCAGGGTTCTCCAATTCTCTGAGCAGTTCTTC.

J is TRBJ1-2 and V is TRBV2, with a possible D match to TRBD1 (6 bases). This CDR3 has 15 residues. CDR1 and CDR2 from the germline V gene are SNHLY and FYNNEI. V shed 5 bases and J shed 5 bases, with 18 bases lying between them. This chain's CDR3 is CASSPLRGGRYGYTF. DNA for the CDR3: TGTGCCAGCAGTCCTCTGAGGGGGGGCAGGTATGGCTACACCTTC.

V and J are TRBV11-1 and TRBJ1-1; 7 bases map to TRBD1. The germline V gene encodes CDR1 SGHAT and CDR2 FQDESV (reference sequence). Trimming removed 7 bases from V and 0 bases from J; junction bases left unmatched: 2. The CDR3 totals 13 residues. CDR3 sequence: CASTQGVNTEAFF. The CDR3 nucleotides read TGTGCCAGCACCCAGGGGGTGAACACTGAAGCTTTCTTT.

V gene TRBV21-1 combines with J gene TRBJ2-3; the table assigns TRBD1, which was not confirmed against the DNA. TRBV21-1 is annotated as a pseudogene. The CDR3 is made up of 13 amino acids. The CDR3 loop is CASRDRGTDTQYF. CDR3 DNA: TGTGCCAGCAGGGACAGGGGCACAGATACGCAGTATTTT.

The sample holds a few counts of this clone. V is TRBV4-1 and J is TRBJ1-4; 9 positions agree with TRBD1. CDR3 size: 16 residues. Trimming took 1 base from V and 6 from J; bases not matched to a gene: 6. The germline V gene encodes CDR1 MGHRA and CDR2 YSYEKL. The DNA for the CDR3 is TGCGCCAGCAGCCAAGCCGGGACAGGGAACCATGAAAAACTGTTTTTT. It codes for CASSQAGTGNHEKLFF.

This clone was counted once. The chain couples TRBV5-1 to TRBJ2-2; 13 bases line up with TRBD2. V shed 3 bases and J 5 bases; nucleotides not matched to a gene: 7. The CDR3 consists of 17 residues. Looked up from germline, CDR1 is SGHRS and CDR2 is YFSETQ. CDR3 nucleotides: TGCGCCAGCAGCTCACTAGCGGGAGGGCCTGGAACCGGGGAGCTGTTTTTT. Translated, it gives CASSSLAGGPGTGELFF.

This chain links TRBV5-1 with TRBJ1-4; 7 bases agree with TRBD1. With 7 bases clipped from V and 7 bases from J, the junction kept 13 bases outside the gene matches. CDR3 size: 15 residues. CDR1 is SGHRS, CDR2 YFSETQ, per germline. CDR3 bases: TGCGCCAGCCGTTTAGGAGGGGGCGTTGGTGAAAAACTGTTTTTT. Residues: CASRLGGGVGEKLFF.

CDR3 DNA: TGTGCCAGCAGCGGCTGGAGGGCTTTGAACACTGAAGCTTTCTTT. This sequence encodes CASSGWRALNTEAFF. The rearrangement links TRBV6-5 to TRBJ1-1; D is ambiguous. V lost 6 bases to trimming and J lost 0 bases, with 14 bases between them. Germline CDR1 MNHEY, CDR2 SVGAGI. The CDR3 spans 15 residues.

J is TRBJ2-1 and V is TRBV18; TRBD2 aligns across 8 bases. Trimming cost V 1 base and J 0 bases; bases outside gene matches: 5. Germline assignment: CDR1 KGHSH and CDR2 LQKENI. The CDR3 extends over 17 amino acids. The CDR3 region is CASSPRSGSDSYNEQFF. The DNA for the CDR3 is TGTGCCAGCTCACCACGGAGCGGGAGTGACTCCTACAATGAGCAGTTCTTC.

V gene TRBV5-1 combines with J gene TRBJ2-7; the match to TRBD1 covers 8 bases. The CDR3 extends over 17 amino acids. Germline CDR1 SGHRS, CDR2 YFSETQ. V shed 0 bases and J 0 bases; nucleotides not matched to a gene: 8. CDR3: CASSLATGGKYSYEQYF. The CDR3 nucleotides are TGCGCCAGCAGCTTGGCTACAGGGGGAAAGTACTCCTACGAGCAGTACTTC.

This clone was detected a few times. The rearrangement joins TRBV18 to TRBJ1-1; D remains unclear. CDR3 length: 13 residues. The V gene's germline CDR1 is KGHSH and CDR2 LQKENI. V lost 7 bases, J lost 1 base, and 10 bases lay in between. Written as DNA, the CDR3 is TGTGCCAGCTTGAGCCAGGAGAACACTGAAGCTTTCTTT. This translates into CASLSQENTEAFF.

The V gene is TRBV19, the J gene TRBJ1-1, with a weak D call TRBD1 (5 bases). The CDR3 consists of 14 residues. Per the germline V gene, CDR1 is LNHDA and CDR2 is SQIVND (reference sequence). V was cut by 5 bases and J by 4 bases, with 14 bases left in between. The CDR3 loop is CASSPQGWVTEAFF. DNA of the CDR3: TGTGCCAGTAGTCCCCAGGGCTGGGTCACTGAAGCTTTCTTT. The full variable domain, its missing parts supplied by reference TRBV19 and TRBJ1-1, is DGGITQSPKYLFRKEGQNVTLSCEQNLNHDAMYWYRQDPGQGLRLIYYSQIVNDFQKGDIAEGYSVSREKKESFPLTVTSAQKNPTAFYLCASSPQGWVTEAFFGQGTRLTVV.

This chain joins TRBV19 and TRBJ2-5; D might be TRBD1 (5 bases). V was pared by 5 bases and J by 0 bases, with 7 bases between. CDR3 length: 13 residues. Germline CDR1 LNHDA, CDR2 SQIVND (reference sequence). CDR3 DNA: TGTGCCAGTAGTCAGGGAAACCAAGAGACCCAGTACTTC. Residues: CASSQGNQETQYF.

This clone has only a few counts. V and J are TRBV6-2 or TRBV6-3 and TRBJ2-7, with D tentatively TRBD2 (5 bases). CDR1 is MNHEY, CDR2 SVGEGT, per germline. The V end lost 5 bases, the J end lost 3 bases, and 8 bases lay between the germline ends. The CDR3 contains 12 residues. The CDR3 bases are TGTGCCAGCAGTCAGCGGATCTACGAGCAGTACTTC. Amino acids: CASSQRIYEQYF.

About this clone itself: This sample includes further DNA sequences coding for the same CDR3. The chain has TRBV11-3 and TRBJ2-1, with 12 nucleotides matching TRBD2. Trimming at V came to 5 bases and at J to 3 bases, leaving 8 bases not matched to a gene. Germline V lookup: CDR1 SGHNT, CDR2 YENEEA. The CDR3 spans 17 residues. CDR3 bases: TGTGCCAGCAGCCCCGGGACTAGCGGGCCCAGCTACAATGAGCAGTTCTTC. This encodes CASSPGTSGPSYNEQFF.

The chain uses TRBV28 and TRBJ2-3, with a tentative D call TRBD1 (5 bases). Germline V gene lookup returns CDR1 MDHEN and CDR2 SYDVKM. Trimming left V 6 bases short and J 0 bases short, with 19 bases between. The CDR3 sequence is 17 residues long. The CDR3 region is CASRKTTALSSTDTQYF. DNA for the CDR3: TGTGCCAGCAGGAAAACGACAGCTCTTTCTAGCACAGATACGCAGTATTTT.